This TCR beta chain is drawn from a study of cytomegalovirus exposure and HLA in healthy donors. PCR amplification relied on 60 Vbeta primers (plus 13 Jbeta primers). Here immunoSEQ multiplex PCR was the method, and the copy in TCRdb shows in-frame clones only, minus some. The profile covers 100,000 or so clones, with over 75% appearing a single time and approximately 10% taken by the ten largest. CDR1 is KGHSH and CDR2 is LQKENI in the germline V gene. There are 14 residues in the CDR3. Unmatched junction bases numbered 7, after V lost 6 bases and J lost 7 bases. This rearrangement joins TRBV18 to TRBJ1-2; 11 bases map to TRBD1. The clonotype comes from a man between 40 and 49 years old in good health and CMV-seropositive. What was sequenced was PBMCs. CDR3: CASSQGQGASGYTF. The CDR3 DNA follows: TGTGCCAGCTCGCAAGGACAGGGGGCGAGTGGCTACACCTTC.